This TCR beta chain was recovered during a study of tumor-infiltrating lymphocytes in primary liver carcinoma (dated by TCRdb to 2015 to 2018). Regarding the study in general: Surgical resection was performed in China between 2015 and early 2016 on about 5 patients with histopathologically diagnosed primary liver carcinoma. The five patients, three men and two women aged 30 to 69 years, had hepatocellular carcinoma (four) or combined HCC and intrahepatic cholangiocarcinoma (one). The five patients had tumors staged T1-T3 N0M0, with maximum diameters ranging from roughly 4 to 10 cm. Each sample produced about 3.5 to 7.13 million productive TCRbeta reads, and read depth showed no significant difference between tissue types. For each liver tumor, the study sampled five regions along with adjacent normal tissue and blood, and applied TCRbeta repertoire sequencing, expression microarrays and whole-exome sequencing. A total of roughly 35 specimens from 5 patients, comprising about 25 tumor regions, 5 adjacent noncancerous liver tissues and 5 peripheral blood samples, were covered by TCRbeta repertoire sequencing. Repertoires from technical replicates were highly reproducible, with mean shared-clone rates approximately 0.9 and correlation coefficients above 0.95. On the study overall, not on this receptor specifically: Only 4 or 5 patients were included in the study, and the authors note that the findings should be validated in a larger study. Comparison of CD4+ and CD8+ T cell repertoires was precluded by the use of bulk unsorted samples. The top 250 clones accounted for a significantly greater share of the repertoire in tumors than in blood (p = 0.039). Pairs of tumor regions showed greater repertoire overlap (mean roughly 35%) than tumor-adjacent pairs (roughly 17%) or tumor-blood pairs (around 15%), which is consistent with antigen-driven expansion. Because only the TCR beta chain was sequenced and unpaired alpha chains were not captured, true repertoire diversity is likely underestimated.

Cut back by 2 bases and 1 base, the V and J ends lie 5 bases apart. The CDR3, from cysteine to phenylalanine, totals 13 residues. Just the 39-base CDR3 DNA is kept, in frame starting at base 1. This clonotype was counted at least ten times. Which antigen it targets is not known. Per-nucleotide qualities are absent, and no much larger clonotype sits a single base away. RNA from unsorted whole blood was extracted with TRIzol reagent, and germline DNA was obtained with the DNeasy Blood & Tissue kit. Patients had chronic HBV infection and were treatment-naive at sampling. Around 4 milliliters of peripheral blood were collected into K2EDTA tubes before surgery. A constant-region primer and ProtoScript II reverse transcriptase were used to reverse-transcribe TCRbeta-specific cDNA from approximately 450 ng total RNA. Three nested multiplex PCR rounds, following a slightly modified ARM-PCR procedure, were used to build the TCRbeta libraries. Each of the first two PCR rounds ran for around 10 cycles using multiplex TRBV1-TRBV30 forward primers together with a Cbeta reverse primer. Sample barcodes and Illumina adapters were attached in a final 25-cycle PCR using Deep VentR polymerase. Before sequencing, amplicons between 200 and 500 bp were purified from gel using a QIAquick gel extraction kit. The TCRbeta amplicons were sequenced with 250-bp paired-end reads on an Illumina HiSeq 2500. The source study handled its data this way. Quality trimming of reads was performed with Trimmomatic v0.33, and paired reads were merged with FLASH v1.2.11 so that full CDR3 sequences could be recovered. V, D and J germline segments were assigned to the rearranged TCRbeta sequences using MiGEC v1.2.1b. VDJtools v1.0.0 computed clonotype statistics and Shannon-Wiener diversity indices. To cut down on sampling bias, every analysis after diversity analysis relied on just the 250 most abundant clonotypes from each sample. In TCRdb, the public reads were trimmed at Q25 with fastp and aligned with MiXCR, with productive beta chains retained. Identical CDR3 protein sequences are pooled into one entry, listed with their most common genes and DNA. The V and J calls shown here were made by TCRdb, not taken from the authors' results. In all, the sample holds 300,000 to 400,000 distinct CDR3 sequences, and approximately 65% of those were seen once. The ten top clones hold about 6.5% of the sample.

The sequenced material came from peripheral blood. The TCR was taken from a middle-aged man with primary liver carcinoma and hepatitis B virus infection. The rearrangement combines TRBV12-3 or TRBV12-4 with TRBJ2-5; no D gene can be assigned with confidence. The CDR3 here reads CASSLQSQETQYF. In nucleotide form, the sequence is TGTGCCAGCAGTTTACAGAGCCAAGAGACCCAGTACTTC.